The 29 T cell receptor beta chains presented below share a single source sample, sequenced in a study of blood T cell repertoires in COVID-19. This table comes from immunoSEQ multiplex PCR, and its TCRdb copy is limited to in-frame clones, with some not included. This sample has some 70,000 clones, with more than 65% found just once. The sample comprised peripheral blood. Every receptor here comes from a woman aged 60-70 years with acute or convalescent COVID-19.

This clone showed up just a few times. The rearrangement links TRBV3-1 (or the pseudogene TRBV3-2) to TRBJ2-7, with 7 positions matching TRBD1. From germline, CDR1 is LGHDT and CDR2 YNNKEL (reference sequence). V lost 1 base to trimming and J lost 4 bases; unmatched junction nucleotides: 13. The CDR3 is 17 amino acids. CDR3 residues: CASSQVKWVRGPYEQYF. The CDR3 nucleotides read TGTGCCAGCAGCCAAGTCAAGTGGGTAAGGGGGCCGTACGAGCAGTACTTC.

The chain uses TRBV6-5 and TRBJ1-3; D unclear. CDR3 length: 12 amino acids. Trimming took off 6 bases at V and 4 bases at J, with 7 bases between the two ends. The germline V gene has CDR1 MNHEY and CDR2 SVGAGI. CDR3 in DNA: TGTGCCAGCAGACCTCAGGGAAACACCATATATTTT. Its protein product is CASRPQGNTIYF.

The V gene is TRBV5-1, the J gene TRBJ1-6; 9 nucleotides match TRBD1. After removal of 7 bases from V and 8 bases from J, the junction contained 4 bases not matched to a gene. CDR1 and CDR2 (germline): SGHRS, YFSETQ. The CDR3 has 13 residues. The CDR3 reads CASARDRDSPLHF. The DNA for the CDR3 is TGCGCCAGCGCGCGGGACAGGGATTCACCCCTCCACTTT.

This clone was counted between two and nine times. The chain uses TRBV5-4 and TRBJ1-1; D is unresolved. V was trimmed by 2 bases and J by 5 bases, leaving 7 bases between them. The CDR3 length is 12 residues. CDR1 and CDR2 from the germline V gene are SGHNT and YYREEE (reference sequence). The CDR3 sequence: CASSFGPTEAFF. CDR3 in DNA: TGTGCCAGCAGCTTTGGCCCGACTGAAGCTTTCTTT. Based on the CDR3 plus reference TRBV5-4 and TRBJ1-1, the full variable domain is ETGVTQSPTHLIKTRGQQVTLRCSSQSGHNTVSWYQQALGQGPQFIFQYYREEENGRGNFPPRFSGLQFPNYSSELNVNALELDDSALYLCASSFGPTEAFFGQGTRLTVV.

The chain combines TRBV10-2 with TRBJ2-3, with D tentatively TRBD2 (7 bases). The CDR3 covers 13 residues. Germline V gene lookup returns CDR1 WSHSY and CDR2 SAAADI. V lost 6 bases to trimming and J lost 3 bases, with 10 bases between them. The CDR3 is CASRGGGTDTQYF. In DNA, the CDR3 is TGCGCCAGCAGGGGAGGGGGGACAGATACGCAGTATTTT.

The J gene is TRBJ2-1, the V gene TRBV9, with 7 positions matching TRBD1. Germline lookup yields CDR1 SGDLS and CDR2 YYNGEE. The CDR3 length is 15 residues. V was clipped by 0 bases and J by 3 bases; unmatched bases: 3. The CDR3 protein is CASSVGQGDYNEQFF. The CDR3 nucleotides read TGTGCCAGCAGCGTAGGGCAGGGGGACTACAATGAGCAGTTCTTC.

This clone was counted a single time. The chain recombines TRBV4-2 with TRBJ2-1, with D maybe TRBD2 (7 bases). Germline values: CDR1 LGHNA, CDR2 YNFKEQ. This CDR3 is built from 15 residues. V was shortened by 1 base and J by 5 bases, with 12 bases between the two germline ends. The chain's CDR3 is CASSQVGGRDNEQFF. In DNA form, the CDR3 reads TGTGCCAGCAGCCAAGTGGGGGGGCGGGACAATGAGCAGTTCTTC.

V and J are TRBV9 and TRBJ2-2; TRBD2 is a possible D gene (5 bases). Germline-derived CDR1 and CDR2 are SGDLS and YYNGEE. V was trimmed by 4 bases and J by 1 base, leaving 14 bases between them. The CDR3 totals 16 residues. The CDR3, as DNA: TGTGCCAGCAGCCCCCGGAGGACTGGGAACACCGGGGAGCTGTTTTTT. Encoded protein: CASSPRRTGNTGELFF.

This clone has a single count. This chain connects TRBV5-1 to TRBJ2-1; 9 bases match TRBD2. V lost 4 bases and J lost 6; bases outside the gene matches: 8. CDR1 and CDR2 from the germline V gene are SGHRS and YFSETQ. The CDR3 is made up of 15 amino acids. The CDR3 coding sequence is TGCGCCAGCAGCCCAAGCGGGGGGCGCGGCAATGAGCAGTTCTTC. This encodes CASSPSGGRGNEQFF.

This clone was seen a single time. This rearrangement joins TRBV19 to TRBJ1-5, with 9 bases matching TRBD1. Germline V gives CDR1 LNHDA, CDR2 SQIVND (reference sequence). The length of the CDR3 is 15 residues. The J segment lost 6 bases and the V segment lost 5 bases, leaving 8 bases of the junction unmatched. Here the CDR3 reads CASSLGTGMVQPQHF. CDR3 nucleotide sequence: TGTGCCAGTAGTTTAGGGACAGGGATGGTTCAGCCCCAGCATTTT.

The CDR3 nucleotides read TGCGCCAGCAGCTTGAACCAGGGGGATAGAGATACGCAGTATTTT. It encodes CASSLNQGDRDTQYF. The chain couples TRBV5-1 to TRBJ2-3; TRBD1 agrees at 7 bases. The CDR3 is 15 residues long. Germline V CDR1 and CDR2: SGHRS, YFSETQ. With 1 base clipped from V and 5 bases from J, the junction kept 7 bases outside the gene matches.

The CDR3 loop reads CASSFSPGQTTNEKLFF. The CDR3 bases are TGTGCCAGCAGCTTCAGCCCGGGACAGACAACTAATGAAAAACTGTTTTTT. The genes are TRBV5-6 and TRBJ1-4; 7 bases match TRBD1. Germline-derived CDR1 and CDR2 are SGHDT and YYEEEE. V shed 2 bases and J 0 bases; nucleotides not matched to a gene: 7. The CDR3 consists of 17 residues.

In its sample, this clone was seen a few times. CDR3 nucleotide sequence: TGTGCCAGCAGCCAAGCGGTAGGCCAGGACTACGAGCAGTACTTC. The encoded protein is CASSQAVGQDYEQYF. J is TRBJ2-7 and V is TRBV14, with D unresolved. V lost 1 base to trimming and J lost 3 bases, with 13 bases between them. The CDR3 runs 15 residues. CDR1 is SGHDN, CDR2 FVKESK, per germline.

The CDR3 bases are TGTGCCAGTAGTATATTAGGACGGGAGAACACTGAAGCTTTCTTT. This encodes CASSILGRENTEAFF. V usage is TRBV19 and J usage is TRBJ1-1; no clear D gene. CDR3 length: 15 residues. The germline V gene encodes CDR1 LNHDA and CDR2 SQIVND (reference sequence). Trimming pared 2 bases from V and 1 base from J, leaving 11 bases between.

This clone showed up just once. The chain combines TRBV7-2 with TRBJ1-2, with D perhaps TRBD1 (6 bases). The CDR3 is made up of 14 amino acids. Germline CDR1 and CDR2: SGHTA and FQGNSA. Deletions cut 1 base from V and 8 bases from J, with 14 bases between. CDR3 protein: CASSLGHTRGGYTF. The CDR3 DNA sequence: TGTGCCAGCAGCTTAGGACATACAAGGGGGGGCTACACCTTC.

CDR3 in amino acids: CASSMNTEAFF. In DNA form, the CDR3 reads TGTGCCAGCAGCATGAACACTGAAGCTTTCTTT. V and J are TRBV12-3 or TRBV12-4 and TRBJ1-1; D gene unclear. V was cut by 6 bases and J by 0 bases, with 2 bases left in between. There are 11 residues in the CDR3.

V and J are TRBV5-1 and TRBJ2-1, with 9 bases identical to TRBD2. In germline, CDR1 is SGHRS, CDR2 YFSETQ. The CDR3 contains 15 residues. V dropped 0 bases and J dropped 3; count of bases not matched to a gene: 1. This CDR3 is CASSLETSGYNEQFF. For the CDR3, the DNA is TGCGCCAGCAGCTTGGAGACTAGCGGCTACAATGAGCAGTTCTTC.

This chain links TRBV2 with TRBJ1-1; 8 positions match TRBD1. J gave up 3 bases and V 5 bases, and 2 bases lay outside the gene matches. Germline V gives CDR1 SNHLY, CDR2 FYNNEI. The CDR3 has 13 amino acids. The CDR3 DNA sequence: TGTGCCAGCAGTAACAGGGGGGACACTGAAGCTTTCTTT. It translates to CASSNRGDTEAFF.

V is TRBV24-1 and J is TRBJ2-1; the D gene is possibly TRBD1 (6 bases). This CDR3 comprises 16 residues. Per the germline V gene, CDR1 is KGHDR and CDR2 is SFDVKD. The V gene lost 3 bases and the J gene lost 3 bases, with 14 bases spanning the gap. CDR3 sequence (DNA): TGTGCCACCAGTGATCCGGCGGCAGGGGTCTACAATGAGCAGTTCTTC. It is translated as CATSDPAAGVYNEQFF.

The sample holds a few counts of this clone. J is TRBJ1-4 and V is TRBV19, with 9 bases matching TRBD1. Germline V lookup: CDR1 LNHDA, CDR2 SQIVND (reference sequence). V dropped 6 bases and J dropped 6; count of bases not matched to a gene: 8. There are 15 residues in the CDR3. The CDR3 bases are TGTGCCAGTAGGAACAGGGGGCGCTCGGATGAAAAACTGTTTTTT. Protein product: CASRNRGRSDEKLFF.

V and J are TRBV14 and TRBJ1-2, with a possible D match to TRBD1 (6 bases). Per the germline V gene, CDR1 is SGHDN and CDR2 is FVKESK. V shed 1 base and J shed 6 bases, with 15 bases lying between them. CDR3 length equals 15 residues. The CDR3 reads CASSQVMAGVDGYTF. The CDR3 bases are TGTGCCAGCAGCCAAGTAATGGCAGGGGTGGATGGCTACACCTTC.

CDR3 residues: CASSRGLYNEQFF. The DNA of the CDR3 is TGTGCCAGCAGTCGAGGACTGTACAATGAGCAGTTCTTC. The V gene is TRBV5-4, the J gene TRBJ2-1, with a weak D call TRBD2 (5 bases). The CDR3 loop spans 13 amino acids. Germline values: CDR1 SGHNT, CDR2 YYREEE (reference sequence). V was cut by 5 bases and J by 4 bases, with 10 bases left in between.

The CDR3 loop reads CASSVEAGSSTDTQYF. CDR3 nucleotide sequence: TGTGCCAGCAGCGTAGAGGCGGGGTCTAGCACAGATACGCAGTATTTT. The V and J genes are TRBV9 and TRBJ2-3; TRBD2 is a possible D gene (6 bases). V lost 0 bases and J 0 bases, leaving 11 bases between the germline ends. The germline V gene encodes CDR1 SGDLS and CDR2 YYNGEE. The CDR3 totals 16 residues.

The chain has TRBV2 and TRBJ2-7; TRBD1 matches 7 bases. Germline V gives CDR1 SNHLY, CDR2 FYNNEI. With V trimmed by 0 bases and J by 9 bases, 5 bases remained unmatched. The CDR3 is 13 residues long. DNA of the CDR3: TGTGCCAGCAGTGAAGCGCTACAGGGGACGCAGTACTTC. This codes for CASSEALQGTQYF.

The chain combines TRBV20-1 with TRBJ1-2; 7 bases are a match to TRBD1. Germline V lookup: CDR1 DFQATT, CDR2 SNEGSKA (reference sequence). There are 11 residues in the CDR3. V gave up 6 bases and J gave up 9 bases; unmatched junction bases: 7. The DNA of the CDR3 is TGCAGTGCCATCCGGGACAGTCGCTACACCTTC. Translation gives CSAIRDSRYTF.

The chain joins TRBV5-4 to TRBJ2-3; D perhaps matches TRBD1 (6 bases). The length of the CDR3 is 14 residues. Germline V gene lookup returns CDR1 SGHNT and CDR2 YYREEE (reference sequence). Trimming left V 1 base short and J 5 bases short, with 11 bases between. DNA of the CDR3: TGTGCCAGCAGCTTGAGACACAGGGAAGATACGCAGTATTTT. Protein: CASSLRHREDTQYF.

This rearrangement joins TRBV19 to TRBJ1-1; D possibly corresponds to TRBD1 (5 bases). Trimming took off 4 bases at V and 1 base at J, with 7 bases between the two ends. The CDR3 covers 13 residues. Germline V gives CDR1 LNHDA, CDR2 SQIVND (reference sequence). The CDR3 loop reads CASSRQGNTEAFF. The CDR3 DNA is TGTGCCAGTAGTAGGCAGGGGAACACTGAAGCTTTCTTT.

The chain carries TRBV23-1 and TRBJ2-5, with D unresolved. TRBV23-1 is flagged as an ORF with uncertain function. The CDR3 is 11 amino acids. V dropped 10 bases and J dropped 4 bases, with 10 bases sitting between them. The CDR3 region is CANERRETQYF. CDR3 bases: TGCGCCAACGAGAGGAGAGAGACCCAGTACTTC.

The rearrangement joins TRBV19 to TRBJ1-3; 7 positions match TRBD1. This CDR3 has 16 residues. Germline CDR1 is LNHDA and CDR2 is SQIVND (reference sequence). V lost 4 bases to trimming and J lost 0 bases; unmatched junction nucleotides: 6. CDR3 residues: CASSTQDRSSGNTIYF. The CDR3 DNA reads TGTGCCAGTAGTACCCAGGACAGGAGCTCTGGAAACACCATATATTTT. Filled out from reference TRBV19 and TRBJ1-3, the complete variable domain reads DGGITQSPKYLFRKEGQNVTLSCEQNLNHDAMYWYRQDPGQGLRLIYYSQIVNDFQKGDIAEGYSVSREKKESFPLTVTSAQKNPTAFYLCASSTQDRSSGNTIYFGEGSWLTVV.